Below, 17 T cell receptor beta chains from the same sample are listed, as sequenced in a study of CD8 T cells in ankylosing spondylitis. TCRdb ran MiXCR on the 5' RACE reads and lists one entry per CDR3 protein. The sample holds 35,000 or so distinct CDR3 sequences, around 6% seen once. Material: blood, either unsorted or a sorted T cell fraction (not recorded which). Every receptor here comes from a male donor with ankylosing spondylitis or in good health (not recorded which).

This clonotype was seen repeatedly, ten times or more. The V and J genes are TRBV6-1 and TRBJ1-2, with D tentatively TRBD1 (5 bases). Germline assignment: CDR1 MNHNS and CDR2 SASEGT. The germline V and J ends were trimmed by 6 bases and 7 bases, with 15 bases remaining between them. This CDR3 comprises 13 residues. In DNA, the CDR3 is TGTGCCAGCAGGGCCCCGCAGGGCTCTGGCTACACCTTC. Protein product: CASRAPQGSGYTF.

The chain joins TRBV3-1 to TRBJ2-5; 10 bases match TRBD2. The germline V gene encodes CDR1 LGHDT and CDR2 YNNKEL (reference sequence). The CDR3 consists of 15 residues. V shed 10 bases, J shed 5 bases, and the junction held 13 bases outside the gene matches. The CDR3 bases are TGTGCCACCTGCCAAGGACTAGCGGCCTGGGAGACCCAGTACTTC. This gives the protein CATCQGLAAWETQYF.

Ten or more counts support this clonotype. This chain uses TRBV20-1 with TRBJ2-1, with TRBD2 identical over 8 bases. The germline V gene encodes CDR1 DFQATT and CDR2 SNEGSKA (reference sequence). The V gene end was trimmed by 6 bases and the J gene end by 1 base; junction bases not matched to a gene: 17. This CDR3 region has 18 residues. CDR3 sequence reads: CSAEVTGTRSISYNEQFF. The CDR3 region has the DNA TGCAGTGCCGAAGTGACCGGGACTAGGAGTATTTCCTACAATGAGCAGTTCTTC.

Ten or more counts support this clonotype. CDR3 residues: CASHRDGTGELFF. CDR3 DNA sequence: TGCGCCAGCCACAGGGACGGCACCGGGGAGCTGTTTTTT. The chain is built from TRBV5-1 and TRBJ2-2, with D possibly being TRBD1 (6 bases). Germline CDR1 and CDR2: SGHRS and YFSETQ. The CDR3 covers 13 residues. V was cut by 7 bases and J by 4 bases, with 11 bases left in between.

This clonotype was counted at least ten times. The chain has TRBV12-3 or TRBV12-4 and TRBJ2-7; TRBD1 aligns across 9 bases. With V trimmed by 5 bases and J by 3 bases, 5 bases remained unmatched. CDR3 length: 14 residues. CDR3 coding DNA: TGTGCCAGCAGTCAGACAGGGGGGATCTACGAGCAGTACTTC. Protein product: CASSQTGGIYEQYF.

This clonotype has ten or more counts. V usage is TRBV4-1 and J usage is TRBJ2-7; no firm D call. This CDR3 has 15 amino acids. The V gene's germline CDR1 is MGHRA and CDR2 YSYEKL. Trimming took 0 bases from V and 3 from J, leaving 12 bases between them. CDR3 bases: TGCGCCAGCAGCCAAGATTTTTCTGTCCTCTACGAGCAGTACTTC. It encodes CASSQDFSVLYEQYF.

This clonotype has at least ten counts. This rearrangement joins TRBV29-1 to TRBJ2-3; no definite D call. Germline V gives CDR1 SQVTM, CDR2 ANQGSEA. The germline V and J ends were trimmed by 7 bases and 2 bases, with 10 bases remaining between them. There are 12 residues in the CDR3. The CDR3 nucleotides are TGCAGCGCTGCAGAAGTCACAGATACGCAGTATTTT. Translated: CSAAEVTDTQYF.

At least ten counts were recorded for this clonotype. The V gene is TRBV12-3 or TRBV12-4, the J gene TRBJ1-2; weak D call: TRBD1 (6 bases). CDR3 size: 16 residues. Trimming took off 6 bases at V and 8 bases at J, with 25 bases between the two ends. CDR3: CASRPSTGRPGRGYTF. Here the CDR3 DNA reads TGTGCCAGCAGACCTTCCACAGGGAGACCCGGGCGAGGCTACACCTTC.

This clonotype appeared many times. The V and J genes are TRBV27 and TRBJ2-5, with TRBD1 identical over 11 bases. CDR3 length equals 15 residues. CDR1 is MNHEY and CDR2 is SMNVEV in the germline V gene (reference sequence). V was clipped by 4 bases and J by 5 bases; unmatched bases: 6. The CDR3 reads CASSSWTGGHETQYF. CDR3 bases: TGTGCCAGCAGTTCCTGGACAGGGGGCCATGAGACCCAGTACTTC.

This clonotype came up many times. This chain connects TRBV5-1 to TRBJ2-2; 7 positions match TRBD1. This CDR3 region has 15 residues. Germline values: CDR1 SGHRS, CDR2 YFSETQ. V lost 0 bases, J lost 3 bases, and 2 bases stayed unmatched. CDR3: CASSLGDRDTGELFF. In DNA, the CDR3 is TGCGCCAGCAGCTTGGGGGACAGAGACACCGGGGAGCTGTTTTTT. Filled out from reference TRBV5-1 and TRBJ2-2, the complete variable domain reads KAGVTQTPRYLIKTRGQQVTLSCSPISGHRSVSWYQQTPGQGLQFLFEYFSETQRNKGNFPGRFSGRQFSNSRSEMNVSTLELGDSALYLCASSLGDRDTGELFFGEGSRLTVL.

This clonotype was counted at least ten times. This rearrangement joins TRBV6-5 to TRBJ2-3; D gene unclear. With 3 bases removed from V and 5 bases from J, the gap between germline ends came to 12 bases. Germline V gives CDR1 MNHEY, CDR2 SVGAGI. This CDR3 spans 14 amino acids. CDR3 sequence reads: CASSYRFLGDTQYF. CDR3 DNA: TGTGCCAGCAGTTATCGTTTTCTAGGAGATACGCAGTATTTT.

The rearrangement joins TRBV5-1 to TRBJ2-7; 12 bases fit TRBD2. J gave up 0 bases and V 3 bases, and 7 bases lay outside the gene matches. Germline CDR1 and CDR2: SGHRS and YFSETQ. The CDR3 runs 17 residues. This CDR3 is CASSWTTTSGSSYEQYF. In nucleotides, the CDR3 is TGCGCCAGCAGCTGGACCACGACTAGCGGGAGCTCCTACGAGCAGTACTTC.

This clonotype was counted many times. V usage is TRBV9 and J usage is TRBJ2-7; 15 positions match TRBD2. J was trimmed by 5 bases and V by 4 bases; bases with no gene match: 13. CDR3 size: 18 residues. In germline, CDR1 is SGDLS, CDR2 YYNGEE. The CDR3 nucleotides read TGTGCCAGCAGCTCAGGACTAGCGGGGGGGCTTGTCCGGGACGAGCAGTACTTC. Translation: CASSSGLAGGLVRDEQYF.

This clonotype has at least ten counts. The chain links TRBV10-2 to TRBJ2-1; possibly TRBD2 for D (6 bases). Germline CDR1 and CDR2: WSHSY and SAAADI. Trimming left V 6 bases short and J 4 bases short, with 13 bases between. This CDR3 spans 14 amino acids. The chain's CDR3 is CASSEQRAYNEQFF. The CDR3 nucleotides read TGCGCCAGCAGCGAACAGCGGGCTTACAATGAGCAGTTCTTC.

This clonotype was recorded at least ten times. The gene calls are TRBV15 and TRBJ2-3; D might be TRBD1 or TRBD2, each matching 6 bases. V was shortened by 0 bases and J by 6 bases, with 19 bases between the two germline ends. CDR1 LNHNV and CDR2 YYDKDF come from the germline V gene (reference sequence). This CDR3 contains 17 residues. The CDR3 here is CATSREIRREGGDTQYF. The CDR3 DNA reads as TGTGCCACCAGCAGAGAAATCCGGCGGGAAGGGGGGGATACGCAGTATTTT.

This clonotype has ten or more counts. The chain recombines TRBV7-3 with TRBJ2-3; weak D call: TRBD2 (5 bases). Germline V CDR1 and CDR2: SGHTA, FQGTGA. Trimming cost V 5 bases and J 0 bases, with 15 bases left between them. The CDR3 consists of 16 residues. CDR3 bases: TGTGCCAGCAGCCCTCGGGTAGCGTCTAGCACAGATACGCAGTATTTT. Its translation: CASSPRVASSTDTQYF.

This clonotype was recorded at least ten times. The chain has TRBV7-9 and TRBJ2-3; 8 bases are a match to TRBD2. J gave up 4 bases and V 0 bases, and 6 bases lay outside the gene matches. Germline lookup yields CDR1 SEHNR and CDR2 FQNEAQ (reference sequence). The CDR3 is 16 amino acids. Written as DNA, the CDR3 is TGTGCCAGCAGCTTAGCTCGGCTAGCGGGTGCAGATACGCAGTATTTT. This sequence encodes CASSLARLAGADTQYF.